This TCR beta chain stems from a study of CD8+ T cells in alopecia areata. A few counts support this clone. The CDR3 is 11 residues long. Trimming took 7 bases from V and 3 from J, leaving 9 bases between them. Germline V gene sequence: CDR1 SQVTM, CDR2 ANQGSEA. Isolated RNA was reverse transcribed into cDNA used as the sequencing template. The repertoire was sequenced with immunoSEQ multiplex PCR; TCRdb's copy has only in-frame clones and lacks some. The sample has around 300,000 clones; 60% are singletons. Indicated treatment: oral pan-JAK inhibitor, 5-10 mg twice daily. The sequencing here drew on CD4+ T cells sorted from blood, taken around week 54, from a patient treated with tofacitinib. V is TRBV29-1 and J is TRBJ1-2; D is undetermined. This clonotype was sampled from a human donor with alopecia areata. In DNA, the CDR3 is TGCAGCGCGTCATACTACTATGGCTACACCTTC. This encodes CSASYYYGYTF. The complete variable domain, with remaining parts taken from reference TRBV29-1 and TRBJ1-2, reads SAVISQKPSRDICQRGTSLTIQCQVDSQVTMMFWYRQQPGQSLTLIATANQGSEATYESGFVIDKFPISRPNLTFSTLTVSNMSPEDSSIYLCSASYYYGYTFGSGTRLTVV.